The 5 T cell receptor beta chains given below trace back to one sample, sequenced in a study of T cell repertoires in cytomegalovirus infection. These receptors have no identified antigens. Each CDR3 protein gets one entry after TCRdb re-called the reads with MiXCR. The repertoire consists of approximately 390,000 distinct CDR3 sequences, with around a third occurring once and the leading ten covering around an eighth. The sequenced sample was cultured PBMCs, obtained from culture after CMV antigen stimulation. The receptors were gathered from a human donor in good health (CMV status not recorded). Some clones in this sample may be carry-over from other donors' samples.

J is TRBJ1-3 and V is TRBV7-2, with 7 bases matching TRBD1. In germline, CDR1 is SGHTA, CDR2 FQGNSA. The V and J ends lost 8 bases and 0 bases, in that order; junction bases with no gene match: 7. The CDR3 is 15 residues long. CDR3 sequence: CASLTGQHSGNTIYF. Here the CDR3 DNA reads TGTGCCAGCCTAACGGGACAGCACTCTGGAAACACCATATATTTT.

This clonotype was seen at least ten times. The chain has TRBV7-2 and TRBJ2-7; D might be TRBD1 (5 bases). This CDR3 comprises 14 residues. Trimming left V 1 base short and J 2 bases short, with 9 bases between. From germline, CDR1 is SGHTA and CDR2 FQGNSA. CDR3 nucleotides: TGTGCCAGCAGCTTAGTTCAGGGAACCTACGAGCAGTACTTC. It specifies CASSLVQGTYEQYF.

The table lists this clonotype with many counts. This chain joins TRBV7-2 and TRBJ1-1, with D hard to call. CDR1 is SGHTA and CDR2 is FQGNSA in the germline V gene. With 2 bases removed from V and 1 base from J, the gap between germline ends came to 5 bases. The CDR3 is 13 residues long. The CDR3: CASSLTWNTEAFF. CDR3 in DNA: TGTGCCAGCAGCTTAACATGGAACACTGAAGCTTTCTTT.

The CDR3 loop reads CSARVPLAGSEQYF. The DNA for the CDR3 is TGCAGTGCTAGGGTCCCGTTAGCGGGAAGTGAGCAGTACTTC. The chain is built from TRBV20-1 and TRBJ2-7; 8 bases fit TRBD2. CDR3 length: 14 amino acids. CDR1 and CDR2 (germline): DFQATT, SNEGSKA (reference sequence). Trimming removed 3 bases from V and 7 bases from J; junction bases left unmatched: 11.

Ten or more counts support this clonotype. This chain links TRBV7-9 with TRBJ2-1; TRBD1 matches 12 bases. The CDR3 extends over 16 amino acids. Trimming cost V 8 bases and J 7 bases; bases outside gene matches: 12. Germline CDR1 and CDR2: SEHNR and FQNEAQ (reference sequence). The CDR3 here is CASARPGTGGTNEQFF. The DNA of the CDR3 is TGTGCCAGCGCCAGACCCGGGACAGGGGGCACGAATGAGCAGTTCTTC.